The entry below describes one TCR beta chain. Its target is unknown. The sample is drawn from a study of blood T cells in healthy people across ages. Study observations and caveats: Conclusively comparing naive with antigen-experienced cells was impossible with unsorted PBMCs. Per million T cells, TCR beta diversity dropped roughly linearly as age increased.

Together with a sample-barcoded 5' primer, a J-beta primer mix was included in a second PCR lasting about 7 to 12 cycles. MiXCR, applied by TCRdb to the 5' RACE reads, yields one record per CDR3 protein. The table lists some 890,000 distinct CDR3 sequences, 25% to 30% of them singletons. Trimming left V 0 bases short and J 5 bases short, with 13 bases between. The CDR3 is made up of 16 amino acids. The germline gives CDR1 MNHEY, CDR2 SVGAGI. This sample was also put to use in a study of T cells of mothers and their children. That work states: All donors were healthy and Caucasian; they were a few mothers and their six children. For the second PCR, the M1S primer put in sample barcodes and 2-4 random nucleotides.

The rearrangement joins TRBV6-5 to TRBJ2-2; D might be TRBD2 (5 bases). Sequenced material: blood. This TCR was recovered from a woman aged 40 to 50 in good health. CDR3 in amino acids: CASSYSRAQGTGELFF. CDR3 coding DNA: TGTGCCAGCAGTTACTCGAGGGCCCAAGGGACCGGGGAGCTGTTTTTT.